The TCR beta chain under discussion was sequenced for a study of blood T cell repertoires in COVID-19. Sequencing used immunoSEQ multiplex PCR; TCRdb keeps in-frame clones, though not all of them. The data show about 83,000 clones, around 86% seen once. CDR1 and CDR2 (germline): SGHVS, FQNEAQ. CDR3 size: 16 residues. Germline trimming cut 0 bases from V and 3 bases from J; bases unmatched to any gene: 7. This clone has just one count. This clonotype originated in an elderly man with active or convalescent COVID-19. Sequencing input: peripheral blood. The gene calls are TRBV7-8 and TRBJ1-1; 7 nucleotides align to TRBD1. The CDR3 DNA reads TGTGCCAGCAGCTTAGCCCGACAGGGCACGGACACTGAAGCTTTCTTT. It encodes CASSLARQGTDTEAFF.